The T cell receptor beta chain described here comes from a study of T cell responses to AZD1222 COVID-19 vaccine. Here immunoSEQ multiplex PCR was the method, and the copy in TCRdb shows in-frame clones only, minus some. Among roughly 54,000 clones listed, 89% were seen once. Findings and caveats of the study: At study baseline, merely five or six AZD1222 recipients were seropositive. Clonal diversity may have been underestimated in mostly white British donors. Regions left unmutated in variants are reportedly the target of nearly half of spike-specific TCRs.

Turning to this clone: What it binds is not known.

The specimen comprised peripheral blood, sampled 28 days after the second AZD1222 dose. The source is an adult who received the AZD1222 COVID-19 vaccine.

CDR3 sequence: CATSSPRGGRRDTQYF. CDR3 DNA: TGTGCCACCAGCAGCCCCCGTGGCGGGAGGAGAGATACGCAGTATTTT. The rearrangement links TRBV15 to TRBJ2-3, with 8 bases that match TRBD2. Germline CDR1 and CDR2: LNHNV and YYDKDF (reference sequence). V shed 3 bases, J shed 5 bases, and the junction held 10 bases outside the gene matches. This CDR3 spans 16 amino acids.